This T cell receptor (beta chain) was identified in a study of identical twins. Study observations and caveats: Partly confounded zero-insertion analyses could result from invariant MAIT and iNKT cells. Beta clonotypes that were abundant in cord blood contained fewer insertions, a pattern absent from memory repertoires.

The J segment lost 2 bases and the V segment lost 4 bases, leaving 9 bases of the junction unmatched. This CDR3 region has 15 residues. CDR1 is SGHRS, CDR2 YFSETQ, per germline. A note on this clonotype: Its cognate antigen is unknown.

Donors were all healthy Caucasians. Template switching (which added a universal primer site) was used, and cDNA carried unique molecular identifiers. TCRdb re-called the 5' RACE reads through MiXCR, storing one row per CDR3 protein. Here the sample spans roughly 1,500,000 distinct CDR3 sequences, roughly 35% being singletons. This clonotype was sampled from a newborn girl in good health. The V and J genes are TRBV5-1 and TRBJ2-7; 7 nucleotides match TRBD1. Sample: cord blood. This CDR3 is CASSASDRMTYEQYF. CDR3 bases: TGCGCCAGCAGCGCCTCGGACAGGATGACCTACGAGCAGTACTTC.